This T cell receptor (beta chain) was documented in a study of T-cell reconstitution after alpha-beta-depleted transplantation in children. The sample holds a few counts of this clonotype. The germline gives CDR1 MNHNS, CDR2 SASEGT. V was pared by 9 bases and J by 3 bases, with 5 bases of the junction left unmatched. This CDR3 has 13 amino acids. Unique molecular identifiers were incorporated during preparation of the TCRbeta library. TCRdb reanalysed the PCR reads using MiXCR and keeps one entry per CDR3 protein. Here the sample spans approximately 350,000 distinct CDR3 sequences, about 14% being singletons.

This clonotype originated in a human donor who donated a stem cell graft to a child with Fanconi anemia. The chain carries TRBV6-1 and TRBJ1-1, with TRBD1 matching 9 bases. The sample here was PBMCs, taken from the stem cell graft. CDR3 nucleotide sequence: TGTGCCAGTCAACGGACAGGGGACACTGAAGCTTTCTTT. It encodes CASQRTGDTEAFF.